Here is one TCR beta chain with its context. The assay was immunoSEQ multiplex PCR, and TCRdb's table has in-frame clones only and misses some. The sample holds 350,000 to 450,000 clones, 80% to 90% seen once. This sample is part of a study of blood T cell repertoires in COVID-19. Study-wide background: Nucleic acid was either cDNA or gDNA, and it came from T cells, B-cell-depleted T cells, or PBMCs.

The germline V gene encodes CDR1 SNHLY and CDR2 FYNNEI. The CDR3 is made up of 18 amino acids. The ends lost 7 bases at V and 0 bases at J; junction bases unmatched: 11. The sequencing input was PBMCs or T cells enriched from blood (not recorded which). The J gene is TRBJ2-1, the V gene TRBV2; the match to TRBD2 covers 11 bases. This receptor was taken from a man in his forties or fifties in a cohort exposed to, infected with or recovered from COVID-19 (not recorded which). CDR3 sequence reads: CASNPKGLAEISYNEQFF. CDR3 nucleotides: TGTGCCAGCAATCCCAAGGGACTAGCGGAGATCTCCTACAATGAGCAGTTCTTC.